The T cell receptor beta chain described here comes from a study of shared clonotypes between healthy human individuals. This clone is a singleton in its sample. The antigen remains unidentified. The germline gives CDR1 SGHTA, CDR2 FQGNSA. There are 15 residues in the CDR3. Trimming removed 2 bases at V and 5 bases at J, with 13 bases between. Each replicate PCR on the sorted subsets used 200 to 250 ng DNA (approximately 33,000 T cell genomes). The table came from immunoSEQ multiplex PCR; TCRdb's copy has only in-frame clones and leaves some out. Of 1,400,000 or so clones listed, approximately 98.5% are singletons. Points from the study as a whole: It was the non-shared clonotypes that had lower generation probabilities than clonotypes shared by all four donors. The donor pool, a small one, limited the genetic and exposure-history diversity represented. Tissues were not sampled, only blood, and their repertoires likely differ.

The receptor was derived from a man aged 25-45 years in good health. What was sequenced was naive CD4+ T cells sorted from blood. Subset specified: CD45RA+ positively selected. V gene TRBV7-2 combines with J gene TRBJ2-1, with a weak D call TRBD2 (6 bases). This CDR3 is CASSLFLARNNEQFF. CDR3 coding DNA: TGTGCCAGCAGCTTATTCCTAGCGCGAAACAATGAGCAGTTCTTC.